This entry features one T cell receptor (beta chain) sequence. Repertoires were generated with immunoSEQ multiplex PCR, while TCRdb's copy carries only in-frame clones and drops some. The sample comprises under 200,000 clones, 87% of which are singletons, and around 10% rests with the top ten. This entry comes from a study of blood T cell repertoires in COVID-19. The overall study: Both acute and convalescent COVID-19 samples were obtained from the United States, Italy and Spain. PBMCs, B-cell-depleted T cells, or T cells provided the cDNA or gDNA that made up the material.

Germline lookup yields CDR1 SGHNT and CDR2 YYREEE (reference sequence). This CDR3 is 16 amino acids long. V was pared by 0 bases and J by 4 bases, with 8 bases of the junction left unmatched. Followed over time, Seattle patients had been enrolled while infection was active. This clonotype was sampled from an older woman with COVID-19, enrolled during active disease. Sequencing was carried out using peripheral blood. The V and J genes are TRBV5-4 and TRBJ2-7; 9 nucleotides agree with TRBD1. The CDR3 sequence: CASSLGGTGNFYEQYF. The CDR3 coding sequence is TGTGCCAGCAGCTTGGGGGGGACAGGGAACTTTTACGAGCAGTACTTC. The complete variable domain, with remaining parts taken from reference TRBV5-4 and TRBJ2-7, reads ETGVTQSPTHLIKTRGQQVTLRCSSQSGHNTVSWYQQALGQGPQFIFQYYREEENGRGNFPPRFSGLQFPNYSSELNVNALELDDSALYLCASSLGGTGNFYEQYFGPGTRLTVT.